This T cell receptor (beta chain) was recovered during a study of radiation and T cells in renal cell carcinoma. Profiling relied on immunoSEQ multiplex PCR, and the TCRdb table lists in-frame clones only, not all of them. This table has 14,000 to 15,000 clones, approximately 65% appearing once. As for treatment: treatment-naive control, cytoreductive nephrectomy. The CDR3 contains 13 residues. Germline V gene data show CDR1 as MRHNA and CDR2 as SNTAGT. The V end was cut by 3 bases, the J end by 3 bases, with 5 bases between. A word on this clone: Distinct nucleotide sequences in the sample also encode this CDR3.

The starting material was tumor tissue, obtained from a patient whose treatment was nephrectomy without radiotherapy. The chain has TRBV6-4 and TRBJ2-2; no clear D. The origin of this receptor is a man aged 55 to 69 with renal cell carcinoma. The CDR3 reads CASSDRDTGELFF. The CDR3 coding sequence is TGTGCCAGCAGTGATAGGGACACCGGGGAGCTGTTTTTT.